These 32 T cell receptor beta chains originate from one sample sequenced in a study of T-cell reconstitution after alpha-beta-depleted transplantation in children. It was with unique molecular identifiers that the TCRbeta library was prepared. TCRdb ran MiXCR on the PCR reads and lists one entry per CDR3 protein. The sample contains fewer than 500,000 distinct CDR3 sequences, about 40% of which appear only once. The specimen comprised PBMCs, sampled before TCRalphabeta/CD19-depleted stem cell transplant. The receptors stem from a girl aged 2-10 years with aplastic anemia, due to receive a stem cell transplant.

This clonotype occurred many times. The chain recombines TRBV4-3 with TRBJ1-6; TRBD1 might be the D (6 bases). The CDR3 runs 14 residues. Germline assignment: CDR1 LGHNA and CDR2 YSLEER. Trimming pared 4 bases from V and 7 bases from J, leaving 11 bases between. Written as DNA, the CDR3 is TGCGCCAGCAGCCCAGGACAGAGAAATTCACCCCTCCACTTT. Protein product: CASSPGQRNSPLHF.

The chain combines TRBV7-3 with TRBJ2-2, with D maybe TRBD2 (6 bases). Trimming cost V 5 bases and J 6 bases, with 19 bases left between them. The CDR3 length is 16 residues. Germline V gene data show CDR1 as SGHTA and CDR2 as FQGTGA. CDR3 DNA sequence: TGTGCCAGCAGCCTCTTTAGCGGCGTCAGTGCCGGGGAGCTGTTTTTT. Amino acid sequence: CASSLFSGVSAGELFF.

J is TRBJ2-2 and V is TRBV7-9, with TRBD2 matching 10 bases. This CDR3 comprises 16 residues. The V and J ends lost 8 bases and 4 bases, in that order; junction bases with no gene match: 10. CDR1 SEHNR and CDR2 FQNEAQ come from the germline V gene (reference sequence). The CDR3 spells CASLGPGLAPTGELFF. DNA of the CDR3: TGTGCCAGCCTAGGACCGGGACTAGCGCCCACCGGGGAGCTGTTTTTT.

V is TRBV7-2 and J is TRBJ2-7; 9 positions agree with TRBD1. The CDR3 spans 16 residues. CDR1 SGHTA and CDR2 FQGNSA come from the germline V gene. The V segment lost 0 bases and the J segment 3 bases; nucleotides outside the gene matches: 6. CDR3 DNA sequence: TGTGCCAGCAGCTTAGCGCTGGGACAGGGCCTCTACGAGCAGTACTTC. It is translated as CASSLALGQGLYEQYF.

CDR3: CSAGLGTGYYEQYF. Here the CDR3 DNA reads TGCAGTGCAGGCCTCGGGACAGGGTACTACGAGCAGTACTTC. The chain carries TRBV20-1 and TRBJ2-7; 9 bases line up with TRBD1. This CDR3 region has 14 residues. The V gene's germline CDR1 is DFQATT and CDR2 SNEGSKA (reference sequence). The V segment lost 6 bases and the J segment 3 bases; nucleotides outside the gene matches: 9.

The V gene is TRBV27, the J gene TRBJ2-7; 11 bases are a match to TRBD2. The CDR3 sequence is 16 residues long. Germline CDR1 is MNHEY and CDR2 is SMNVEV (reference sequence). J gave up 4 bases and V 5 bases, and 10 bases lay outside the gene matches. CDR3 sequence: CASSDEPGLAGYEQYF. CDR3 coding DNA: TGTGCCAGCAGTGACGAACCTGGACTAGCGGGTTACGAGCAGTACTTC.

The CDR3 loop reads CASSLIGSETQYF. The CDR3 nucleotides read TGTGCCAGCAGTTTAATTGGGTCCGAGACCCAGTACTTC. The chain uses TRBV12-3 or TRBV12-4 and TRBJ2-5; D remains ambiguous. The CDR3 spans 13 residues. The ends were cut back, 2 bases at V and 5 bases at J, with 9 bases in the middle.

This clonotype was recorded many times. The V call is TRBV5-1, the J call TRBJ2-2, with D unclear. This CDR3 has 15 amino acids. V was clipped by 4 bases and J by 2 bases, with 12 bases between them. The germline CDR1 and CDR2 sequences are SGHRS and YFSETQ. Here the CDR3 reads CASSRNIQNTGELFF. The CDR3 DNA reads TGCGCCAGCAGCAGAAACATTCAAAACACCGGGGAGCTGTTTTTT.

This clonotype came up once. This chain uses TRBV6-5 with TRBJ2-3, with D perhaps matching TRBD1 (6 bases). Germline V gene data show CDR1 as MNHEY and CDR2 as SVGAGI. The V end was cut by 1 base, the J end by 0 bases, with 8 bases between. This CDR3 region has 15 residues. The CDR3, as DNA: TGTGCCAGCAGTTACTACCAGGGGAGCACAGATACGCAGTATTTT. Encoded protein: CASSYYQGSTDTQYF.

On this clonotype: At one end the junction does not follow the germline gene, possibly because of a read error. V gene TRBV5-1 combines with J gene TRBJ2-7; 9 positions agree with TRBD1. The V gene's germline CDR1 is SGHRS and CDR2 YFSETQ. This CDR3 has 17 amino acids. The CDR3 spells CPSSPGLPGQGFYEQYF. As DNA, the CDR3 is TGCCCCAGCAGCCCCGGACTCCCGGGACAGGGTTTCTACGAGCAGTACTTC.

V is TRBV5-1 and J is TRBJ2-7; D is possibly TRBD1 (6 bases). Germline CDR1 and CDR2: SGHRS and YFSETQ. This CDR3 spans 14 amino acids. With 2 bases removed from V and 2 bases from J, the gap between germline ends came to 11 bases. The DNA for the CDR3 is TGCGCCAGCAGCTTCGGACAGACTCCCTACGAGCAGTACTTC. Translated: CASSFGQTPYEQYF.

The chain links TRBV3-1 to TRBJ2-5; D ambiguous. CDR1 and CDR2 (germline): LGHDT, YNNKEL (reference sequence). The V and J ends lost 0 bases and 1 base respectively, with 9 bases between them. This CDR3 region has 15 residues. This CDR3 reads CASSQEGRIQETQYF. The CDR3 coding sequence is TGTGCCAGCAGCCAAGAGGGAAGGATCCAAGAGACCCAGTACTTC.

The chain combines TRBV7-8 with TRBJ1-3; a weak D match, TRBD1 (6 bases). V lost 0 bases to trimming and J lost 4 bases, with 7 bases between them. The germline V gene encodes CDR1 SGHVS and CDR2 FQNEAQ. CDR3 length: 14 residues. The CDR3 nucleotides are TGTGCCAGCAGCTTAGCCGGGACAGGAAACACCATATATTTT. It yields the protein CASSLAGTGNTIYF.

The sample holds many counts of this clonotype. This chain connects TRBV5-6 to TRBJ2-7, with D unresolved. The germline gives CDR1 SGHDT, CDR2 YYEEEE. This CDR3 contains 11 residues. Deletions cut 4 bases from V and 6 bases from J, with 8 bases between. In DNA form, the CDR3 reads TGTGCCAGCAGCCGTACCCCCGAGCAGTACTTC. Its translation: CASSRTPEQYF.

In its sample, this clonotype was seen a few times. This chain uses TRBV19 with TRBJ1-6; unclear D gene. This CDR3 comprises 14 residues. Between the trimmed V and J ends, which lost 3 bases and 7 bases, there was a span of 10 bases. The germline gives CDR1 LNHDA, CDR2 SQIVND (reference sequence). CDR3 residues: CASSILAENSPLHF. In DNA form, the CDR3 reads TGTGCCAGTAGTATCCTCGCAGAGAATTCACCCCTCCACTTT.

The chain links TRBV11-1 to TRBJ2-1; no firm D call. V lost 5 bases and J 5 bases, leaving 22 bases between the germline ends. The CDR3 totals 17 residues. Germline values: CDR1 SGHAT, CDR2 FQDESV (reference sequence). The CDR3 DNA reads as TGTGCCAGCAGCCCCCCACGACGGACGCACGAAGACAATGAGCAGTTCTTC. Amino acid sequence: CASSPPRRTHEDNEQFF.

This clonotype was detected only once. The chain is built from TRBV5-1 and TRBJ2-5, with D possibly being TRBD1 (6 bases). This CDR3 is built from 17 residues. Per germline, CDR1 SGHRS and CDR2 YFSETQ. Trimming took off 3 bases at V and 4 bases at J, with 22 bases between the two ends. The CDR3 region has the DNA TGCGCCAGCAGCTCCCTCCCTAATTACAGGGCAAGAGAGACCCAGTACTTC. Amino acid sequence: CASSSLPNYRARETQYF.

As to this clonotype: The germline gene is not matched at one end of the junction; a read error may be the cause. The chain carries TRBV5-5 and TRBJ2-1; 9 nucleotides align to TRBD1. Germline assignment: CDR1 SGHKS and CDR2 YYEKEE (reference sequence). The CDR3 runs 15 residues. CDR3 sequence (DNA): TGTGCCAGCAGCCACAGGGGGCCCGAGTACAATGAGCAGTCCTTC. Amino acid sequence: CASSHRGPEYNEQSF.

V is TRBV6-5 and J is TRBJ2-7, with D possibly TRBD2 on 6 matching bases. Trimming took 0 bases from V and 2 from J, leaving 14 bases between them. CDR3 length: 16 residues. The germline V gene has CDR1 MNHEY and CDR2 SVGAGI. The CDR3 protein is CASSYSSTRAAYEQYF. DNA for the CDR3: TGTGCCAGCAGTTACTCCTCGACTAGGGCGGCCTACGAGCAGTACTTC.

The genes are TRBV4-2 and TRBJ1-1; D unresolved. The CDR3 consists of 16 residues. The V end lost 0 bases, the J end lost 3 bases, and 14 bases lay between the germline ends. CDR1 and CDR2 from the germline V gene are LGHNA and YNFKEQ. This CDR3 is CASSQEARLEDTEAFF. CDR3 bases: TGTGCCAGCAGCCAAGAGGCACGGCTAGAAGACACTGAAGCTTTCTTT.

This chain links TRBV18 with TRBJ1-4; 9 bases match TRBD1. The germline V gene has CDR1 KGHSH and CDR2 LQKENI. This CDR3 region has 16 residues. V shed 6 bases, J shed 7 bases, and the junction held 12 bases outside the gene matches. The CDR3, as DNA: TGTGCCAGCTCCCTGGTTTTGGACAGGGGAACTGAAAAACTGTTTTTT. Translated: CASSLVLDRGTEKLFF.

This clonotype has at least ten counts. The chain employs TRBV12-3 or TRBV12-4 and TRBJ2-2; D might be TRBD1 (6 bases). The CDR3 extends over 16 amino acids. Trimming left V 1 base short and J 1 base short, with 10 bases between. As DNA, the CDR3 is TGTGCCAGCAGTTTAGGACAGGCGGGGAACACCGGGGAGCTGTTTTTT. It is translated as CASSLGQAGNTGELFF.

The V and J genes are TRBV29-1 and TRBJ1-2, with D maybe TRBD1 (6 bases). The germline V and J ends were trimmed by 4 bases and 5 bases, with 11 bases remaining between them. The CDR3 length is 12 residues. The germline CDR1 and CDR2 sequences are SQVTM and ANQGSEA. The CDR3 nucleotides are TGCAGCGTTGTTCCCCAGGGGTATGGCTACACCTTC. It specifies CSVVPQGYGYTF.

The chain is built from TRBV28 and TRBJ2-2; 8 bases align to TRBD1. The CDR3 covers 16 residues. Germline V gene data show CDR1 as MDHEN and CDR2 as SYDVKM. V was pared by 4 bases and J by 5 bases, with 9 bases of the junction left unmatched. In nucleotides, the CDR3 is TGTGCCAGCAGTTCCGCCGGGACAGGAAGGACCGGGGAGCTGTTTTTT. Its protein is CASSSAGTGRTGELFF.

This clonotype was seen at least ten times. V gene TRBV11-3 combines with J gene TRBJ2-1; no clear D. V lost 3 bases and J lost 4, with 7 bases in between. From germline, CDR1 is SGHNT and CDR2 YENEEA. CDR3 length equals 13 residues. The CDR3 protein is CASSFREYNEQFF. In DNA, the CDR3 is TGTGCCAGCAGCTTCAGAGAATACAATGAGCAGTTCTTC.

The genes are TRBV6-1 and TRBJ2-1, with TRBD2 identical over 15 bases. Germline trimming cut 5 bases from V and 2 bases from J; bases unmatched to any gene: 4. Germline values: CDR1 MNHNS, CDR2 SASEGT. CDR3 length: 17 residues. DNA of the CDR3: TGTGCCAGCAGTACAGGACTAGCGGGAGGGCCCTACAATGAGCAGTTCTTC. Translated: CASSTGLAGGPYNEQFF.

The chain has TRBV20-1 and TRBJ2-3; 9 bases align to TRBD2. The length of the CDR3 is 17 residues. V shed 2 bases, J shed 4 bases, and the junction held 13 bases outside the gene matches. Germline values: CDR1 DFQATT, CDR2 SNEGSKA (reference sequence). Written as DNA, the CDR3 is TGCAGTGCTAGACCCACCCTCGCGGGGGGGGCCCCAGATACGCAGTATTTT. It codes for CSARPTLAGGAPDTQYF.

The V call is TRBV4-1, the J call TRBJ1-3; tentative D call: TRBD1 (5 bases). The germline V gene encodes CDR1 MGHRA and CDR2 YSYEKL. With 4 bases removed from V and 0 bases from J, the gap between germline ends came to 13 bases. This CDR3 spans 16 amino acids. The CDR3, as DNA: TGCGCCAGCAGCCTAATGGGAGGGGCCTCTGGAAACACCATATATTTT. Protein sequence: CASSLMGGASGNTIYF.

The chain couples TRBV5-1 to TRBJ2-3; tentatively, D is TRBD1 (5 bases). The ends were cut back, 0 bases at V and 6 bases at J, with 14 bases in the middle. Germline CDR1 SGHRS, CDR2 YFSETQ. The CDR3 consists of 15 residues. For the CDR3, the DNA is TGCGCCAGCAGCTTGGAGGACATCCTGCAGGATACGCAGTATTTT. It yields the protein CASSLEDILQDTQYF.

This chain uses TRBV28 with TRBJ2-1; TRBD2 agrees at 10 bases. Germline CDR1 is MDHEN and CDR2 is SYDVKM. V dropped 6 bases and J dropped 3; count of bases not matched to a gene: 5. The length of the CDR3 is 15 residues. CDR3 in amino acids: CASRSGLASYNEQFF. CDR3 sequence (DNA): TGTGCCAGCAGGTCGGGACTAGCGAGCTACAATGAGCAGTTCTTC.

This clonotype was seen many times. The gene calls are TRBV24-1 and TRBJ2-1, with TRBD2 as a possible D gene (5 bases). The CDR3 consists of 16 residues. V was pared by 5 bases and J by 0 bases, with 13 bases between. In germline, CDR1 is KGHDR, CDR2 SFDVKD. The DNA of the CDR3 is TGTGCCACCAGTGCCTACGAGGGTAGCTCCTACAATGAGCAGTTCTTC. Protein product: CATSAYEGSSYNEQFF.

The table lists this clonotype with many counts. This chain joins TRBV7-7 and TRBJ2-5; 10 nucleotides agree with TRBD1. In germline, CDR1 is SSHAT, CDR2 FNYEAQ (reference sequence). V shed 4 bases and J 5 bases; nucleotides not matched to a gene: 7. The CDR3 consists of 15 residues. In DNA form, the CDR3 reads TGTGCCAGCAGCTCCGATACGGGACAGGGGGAGACCCAGTACTTC. It codes for CASSSDTGQGETQYF.